This entry lists 30 T cell receptor beta chains sequenced from one sample in a study of blood T cells in healthy people across ages (dated by TCRdb to the mid-2010s). Library prep was done by 5' RACE. The sequencer listed for this sample is Illumina HiSeq 2500. A second PCR of roughly 7 to 11 cycles was performed with a sample-barcoded 5' primer and a J-beta primer mix. TCRdb trimmed the raw reads at Q25, called clones with MiXCR and kept productive beta chains. All rows with the same CDR3 protein become a single entry with the most common DNA and genes. For this sample the table gives just over 1 million distinct CDR3 sequences, of which 45% were detected only once. The ten largest make up approximately 20% of the sample. Sequencing was performed on blood. The receptors here all came from a woman between 55 and 75 years old in good health.

J is TRBJ2-1 and V is TRBV6-5; tentative D call: TRBD2 (7 bases). The germline V gene has CDR1 MNHEY and CDR2 SVGAGI. V lost 7 bases to trimming and J lost 9 bases, with 13 bases between them. CDR3 length equals 12 residues. CDR3 nucleotide sequence: TGTGCCAGCACCCGAGGGGGGGGTGAGCAGTTCTTC. It is translated as CASTRGGGEQFF.

This clonotype was seen a handful of times. This rearrangement joins TRBV2 to TRBJ1-1; D unresolved. Trimming left V 2 bases short and J 3 bases short, with 10 bases between. The V gene's germline CDR1 is SNHLY and CDR2 FYNNEI. The CDR3 is 14 residues long. CDR3 region: CASSEKRGYTEAFF. CDR3 sequence (DNA): TGTGCCAGCAGTGAAAAGCGCGGTTACACTGAAGCTTTCTTT.

The chain has TRBV10-3 and TRBJ2-7, with 13 bases lining up with TRBD2. V shed 2 bases and J 2 bases; nucleotides not matched to a gene: 12. Germline V gene data show CDR1 as ENHRY and CDR2 as SYGVKD. The CDR3 extends over 19 amino acids. The CDR3 nucleotides are TGTGCCATCAGTGAGATGGGACAGGGGACTAGCGGGATTCCCTACGAGCAGTACTTC. Translating it yields CAISEMGQGTSGIPYEQYF.

This chain uses TRBV28 with TRBJ2-7; 7 nucleotides match TRBD1. Germline CDR1 is MDHEN and CDR2 is SYDVKM. The CDR3 loop spans 17 amino acids. With 5 bases clipped from V and 0 bases from J, the junction kept 13 bases outside the gene matches. CDR3 protein: CASSTPWTGARSYEQYF. For the CDR3, the DNA is TGTGCCAGCAGTACGCCATGGACAGGCGCACGCTCCTACGAGCAGTACTTC.

This sequence joins TRBV9 and TRBJ2-7; D might be TRBD2 (6 bases). Germline CDR1 reads SGDLS; CDR2 reads YYNGEE. The V gene lost 4 bases and the J gene lost 2 bases, with 16 bases spanning the gap. This CDR3 is 15 amino acids long. CDR3 nucleotides: TGTGCCAGCAGCATAGTTCCGGGAGTGACCTACGAGCAGTACTTC. Translated: CASSIVPGVTYEQYF.

J is TRBJ2-3 and V is TRBV12-3 or TRBV12-4, with 9 bases that match TRBD2. Trimming at V came to 5 bases and at J to 2 bases, leaving 5 bases not matched to a gene. This CDR3 has 15 residues. CDR3 bases: TGTGCCAGCAGTATGACTAGCGGAACCACAGATACGCAGTATTTT. This translates into CASSMTSGTTDTQYF.

In its sample, this clonotype was seen a few times. The rearrangement joins TRBV2 to TRBJ2-7, with unresolved D. This CDR3 contains 15 residues. Germline lookup yields CDR1 SNHLY and CDR2 FYNNEI. With 2 bases removed from V and 0 bases from J, the gap between germline ends came to 11 bases. The DNA for the CDR3 is TGTGCCAGCAGTGAAACCCTGGATAGCTCCTACGAGCAGTACTTC. This codes for CASSETLDSSYEQYF.

The J gene is TRBJ2-6, the V gene TRBV20-1; 9 positions match TRBD1. Germline assignment: CDR1 DFQATT and CDR2 SNEGSKA (reference sequence). With 0 bases clipped from V and 0 bases from J, the junction kept 3 bases outside the gene matches. This CDR3 has 17 amino acids. The CDR3: CSAREGQGYSGANVLTF. The CDR3, as DNA: TGCAGTGCTAGAGAGGGACAGGGTTACTCTGGGGCCAACGTCCTGACTTTC.

In this sample, this clonotype turned up once. At one boundary the junction diverges from the germline segment, which might be a read error. The rearrangement uses TRBV5-1 and TRBJ2-7; the match to TRBD2 covers 10 bases. CDR3 length: 16 residues. CDR1 is SGHRS, CDR2 YFSETQ, per germline. The CDR3 nucleotides read TGCGCCAGCAGCCCTTCGGTAGCGGGAGGTTCCTACAAGCAGTACTTC. Translating gives CASSPSVAGGSYKQYF.

The V call is TRBV2, the J call TRBJ2-5; TRBD1 might be the D (5 bases). Trimming stripped 6 bases from V and 5 bases from J, with 16 bases between. The CDR3 runs 14 residues. CDR1 and CDR2 from the germline V gene are SNHLY and FYNNEI. DNA for the CDR3: TGTGCCAGCAGCGAGCCAGGGCGTGTGGAGACCCAGTACTTC. Its translation is CASSEPGRVETQYF.

In its sample, this clonotype was seen a few times. CDR3 DNA: TGCAGTGCCCGGGACCTCCCGGAGGGGCAGTTCTTC. Its protein is CSARDLPEGQFF. The chain joins TRBV20-1 to TRBJ2-1, with a tentative D call TRBD2 (6 bases). This CDR3 has 12 residues. V was trimmed by 6 bases and J by 12 bases, leaving 18 bases between them. Germline-derived CDR1 and CDR2 are DFQATT and SNEGSKA (reference sequence).

V is TRBV7-9 and J is TRBJ2-7; 7 bases line up with TRBD1. CDR1 is SEHNR, CDR2 FQNEAQ, per germline (reference sequence). The CDR3 has 15 residues. J lost 2 bases, V lost 4 bases, and 8 bases had no gene match. The CDR3 protein is CASSSTGQSTYEQYF. The CDR3 nucleotides are TGTGCCAGCAGCTCGACGGGACAGAGCACCTACGAGCAGTACTTC. The full variable domain, its missing parts supplied by reference TRBV7-9 and TRBJ2-7, is DTGVSQNPRHKITKRGQNVTFRCDPISEHNRLYWYRQTLGQGPEFLTYFQNEAQLEKSRLLSDRFSAERPKGSFSTLEIQRTEQGDSAMYLCASSSTGQSTYEQYFGPGTRLTVT.

The gene calls are TRBV6-6 and TRBJ1-6, with 9 nucleotides matching TRBD1. The CDR3 sequence is 15 residues long. The J segment lost 8 bases and the V segment lost 3 bases, leaving 5 bases of the junction unmatched. Germline assignment: CDR1 MNHNY and CDR2 SVGAGI (reference sequence). This CDR3 is CASSYGDRVDSPLHF. For the CDR3, the DNA is TGTGCCAGCAGTTATGGGGACAGGGTGGATTCACCCCTCCACTTT.

The chain joins TRBV7-2 to TRBJ2-3, with 10 nucleotides matching TRBD1. J lost 2 bases, V lost 5 bases, and 7 bases had no gene match. The germline V gene has CDR1 SGHTA and CDR2 FQGNSA. The CDR3 is 16 amino acids. Here the CDR3 reads CASSRTTGGVTDTQYF. CDR3 DNA sequence: TGTGCCAGCAGCAGAACGACAGGGGGCGTCACAGATACGCAGTATTTT.

For this clonotype: A much larger clone sits a single nucleotide away, making a read error possible. The chain has TRBV12-3 or TRBV12-4 and TRBJ2-4; a possible D gene is TRBD1 (6 bases). The J call may be in error: the DNA end matches TRBJ2-7 better. CDR3 length: 15 residues. This CDR3 reads CASPLGAPTPYEQYF. CDR3 sequence (DNA): TGTGCCAGCCCGTTGGGGGCACCGACTCCCTACGAGCAGTACTTC.

This clonotype was counted only a few times. V usage is TRBV7-6 and J usage is TRBJ1-5; possibly TRBD1 for D (6 bases). The V and J ends lost 5 bases and 3 bases respectively, with 8 bases between them. The V gene's germline CDR1 is SGHVS and CDR2 FNYEAQ. The CDR3 spans 13 residues. The CDR3 is CASSRTDNQPQHF. The CDR3 DNA follows: TGTGCCAGCAGCCGGACAGACAATCAGCCCCAGCATTTT.

This clonotype was seen more than once but under ten times. The chain carries TRBV5-1 and TRBJ2-1; possibly TRBD2 for D (6 bases). The CDR3 has 15 residues. The germline V and J ends were trimmed by 3 bases and 6 bases, with 16 bases remaining between them. The germline V gene has CDR1 SGHRS and CDR2 YFSETQ. CDR3 coding DNA: TGCGCCAGCAGCTCTCGGGACTCCATTCCCAATGAGCAGTTCTTC. Translated, it gives CASSSRDSIPNEQFF.

The genes are TRBV5-1 and TRBJ1-6; D is uncertain. Trimming left V 0 bases short and J 7 bases short, with 8 bases between. CDR3 size: 14 residues. The germline V gene has CDR1 SGHRS and CDR2 YFSETQ. The CDR3 sequence is CASSLGSTNSPLHF. CDR3 in DNA: TGCGCCAGCAGCTTGGGGTCAACGAATTCACCCCTCCACTTT. Combining the CDR3 with reference TRBV5-1 and TRBJ1-6 gives the whole variable domain KAGVTQTPRYLIKTRGQQVTLSCSPISGHRSVSWYQQTPGQGLQFLFEYFSETQRNKGNFPGRFSGRQFSNSRSEMNVSTLELGDSALYLCASSLGSTNSPLHFGNGTRLTVT.

This clonotype was picked up a small number of times. This chain joins TRBV30 and TRBJ2-4; perhaps TRBD2 as D (5 bases). V lost 0 bases and J 6 bases, leaving 9 bases between the germline ends. The CDR3 contains 13 residues. CDR1 is GTSNPN and CDR2 is SVGIG in the germline V gene (reference sequence). CDR3 protein: CAWSVREGNIQYF. The DNA for the CDR3 is TGTGCCTGGAGTGTACGAGAGGGAAACATTCAGTACTTC.

This clonotype occurred a few times. The chain recombines TRBV3-1 with TRBJ2-5; 8 bases agree with TRBD1. Germline CDR1 reads LGHDT; CDR2 reads YNNKEL (reference sequence). The V segment lost 5 bases and the J segment 5 bases; nucleotides outside the gene matches: 7. CDR3 size: 14 residues. The CDR3 loop is CASSRRTGLETQYF. CDR3 DNA: TGTGCCAGCAGCAGACGGACAGGGCTGGAGACCCAGTACTTC.

This clonotype was observed at least ten times. V gene TRBV11-2 combines with J gene TRBJ2-1, with 9 nucleotides matching TRBD2. The ends lost 5 bases at V and 7 bases at J; junction bases unmatched: 6. The CDR3 sequence is 14 residues long. Germline loops: CDR1 SGHAT, CDR2 FQNNGV. The CDR3 region has the DNA TGTGCCAGCAGCCTTGGCGGGAGGGTAAATGAGCAGTTCTTC. Translation gives CASSLGGRVNEQFF.

This clonotype came up many times. This chain uses TRBV12-3 or TRBV12-4 with TRBJ1-2; no clear D gene. V lost 4 bases, J lost 8 bases, and 11 bases lay in between. This CDR3 has 12 amino acids. CDR3: CASSSRLGGYTF. The CDR3 nucleotides are TGTGCCAGCAGTTCCAGACTCGGGGGCTACACCTTC.

The chain links TRBV27 to TRBJ2-1, with 9 bases matching TRBD2. V shed 4 bases, J shed 3 bases, and the junction held 10 bases outside the gene matches. CDR1 and CDR2 (germline): MNHEY, SMNVEV (reference sequence). The CDR3 has 17 amino acids. CDR3 bases: TGTGCCAGCAGTTCTTCCTTAGCGGGAGAGTACTACAATGAGCAGTTCTTC. This translates into CASSSSLAGEYYNEQFF.

The gene calls are TRBV28 and TRBJ2-5; D is perhaps TRBD2 (6 bases). The CDR3 covers 16 residues. With 3 bases removed from V and 11 bases from J, the gap between germline ends came to 25 bases. CDR1 and CDR2 from the germline V gene are MDHEN and SYDVKM. As DNA, the CDR3 is TGTGCCAGCAGTTTCCCGGCTGGGGAGGATGGGTATGAGCAGTACTTC. It encodes CASSFPAGEDGYEQYF.

A few counts support this clonotype. This chain joins TRBV5-1 and TRBJ2-3; possible D gene TRBD2, 5 bases. The CDR3 spans 14 residues. V was shortened by 1 base and J by 5 bases, with 11 bases between the two germline ends. The V gene's germline CDR1 is SGHRS and CDR2 YFSETQ. The CDR3, as DNA: TGCGCCAGCAGCTTGTTGTTAGCGCAAGATACGCAGTATTTT. It yields the protein CASSLLLAQDTQYF.

This clonotype was seen only a few times. CDR3 DNA sequence: TGTGCCAGCAGCGTGGGGTCCAAAGAGACCCAGTACTTC. This codes for CASSVGSKETQYF. The chain combines TRBV12-3 or TRBV12-4 with TRBJ2-5, with D hard to call. Trimming shortened V by 6 bases and J by 3 bases, and 11 bases separated the two germline ends. The CDR3 sequence is 13 residues long.

The chain links TRBV7-8 to TRBJ1-5; 12 bases line up with TRBD1. The CDR3 length is 18 residues. V shed 1 base, J shed 1 base, and the junction held 5 bases outside the gene matches. CDR1 and CDR2 from the germline V gene are SGHVS and FQNEAQ. The CDR3 sequence: CASSLVGTGGSSNQPQHF. Here the CDR3 DNA reads TGTGCCAGCAGCTTAGTTGGGACAGGGGGCTCGAGCAATCAGCCCCAGCATTTT.

On this clonotype itself: A much larger clone sits a single nucleotide away, making a read error possible. The chain links TRBV13 to TRBJ2-4; TRBD2 matches at 7 bases. The end of the DNA is better explained by TRBJ2-7, so the J call may be wrong. Germline CDR1 and CDR2: PRHDT and FYEKMQ (reference sequence). The CDR3 runs 14 residues. In DNA, the CDR3 is TGTGCCAGCAGCGCTAAACCAGGGAGGGACGAGCAGTACTTC. Translating gives CASSAKPGRDEQYF.

The sample holds a few counts of this clonotype. V gene TRBV4-2 combines with J gene TRBJ2-3; D may match TRBD1 or TRBD2 (5 bases each). Trimming cost V 0 bases and J 2 bases, with 15 bases left between them. The CDR3 is 17 amino acids. Germline-derived CDR1 and CDR2 are LGHNA and YNFKEQ. The CDR3 sequence is CASSQDVQRGLTDTQYF. CDR3 coding DNA: TGTGCCAGCAGCCAAGACGTCCAACGGGGCCTCACAGATACGCAGTATTTT.

The chain recombines TRBV5-1 with TRBJ2-7, with D unclear. The germline V gene encodes CDR1 SGHRS and CDR2 YFSETQ. The CDR3 runs to 13 residues. V shed 2 bases and J shed 5 bases, with 11 bases lying between them. The CDR3, as DNA: TGCGCCAGCAGCTTTGCCCTACGAGACGAGCAGTACTTC. Translating gives CASSFALRDEQYF.